Many counts were recorded for the clone carrying this T cell receptor beta chain. Its antigen is as yet unknown. This entry belongs to a study of regulatory T cells in long-lasting Graves disease. Study-wide results and limits: Persistent disease was associated with favored TRBV28 usage and with favored use of TRBJ1-2 and TRBJ2-5.

For TCR beta, libraries came from iRepertoire HTBI primers and Arm-PCR of CDR3 regions. Via MiXCR, TCRdb re-called the multiplex PCR reads, giving one row per CDR3 protein. This table holds roughly 610,000 distinct CDR3 sequences, around 15% found once. V shed 8 bases and J shed 8 bases, with 16 bases lying between them. The CDR3 contains 13 residues. The germline V gene has CDR1 MNHNS and CDR2 SASEGT. The sample's time point: newly diagnosed GD, antithyroid drugs for less than 3 months. After RNA was extracted from PBMCs, the TCR library was made from it. Another study also made use of these data, one on T cells in Graves' hyperthyroidism and ophthalmopathy. That study adds: Clinicians diagnosed patients from clinical symptoms, serum thyroxine and TRAb, thyroid ultrasound and orbital computed tomography.

V gene TRBV6-1 combines with J gene TRBJ1-5, with a weak D call TRBD1 (5 bases). This specimen was peripheral blood mononuclear cells (PBMCs), taken at new diagnosis, from a patient treated with antithyroid drugs. The receptor was derived from a young woman with Graves disease. In DNA form, the CDR3 reads TGTGCCAGCTCCGACGGGGGTATGAAGCCCCAGCATTTT. Its protein is CASSDGGMKPQHF.